The 21 T cell receptor beta chains below were found in one sample sequenced in a study of T cells in Graves' hyperthyroidism and ophthalmopathy. The TCR beta CDR3 regions underwent amplification using RNA transcripts as the source. The HTBI set primed first-round TCR CDR3 RT-PCR. One entry per CDR3 protein results from TCRdb running MiXCR on the multiplex PCR reads. The table records about 560,000 distinct CDR3 sequences, over 15% of them present only once. The specimen was blood. The receptors were gathered from a woman in her late teens or twenties with Graves' hyperthyroidism.

In its sample, this clonotype was seen a few times. This chain joins TRBV6-6 and TRBJ2-2, with TRBD1 matching 7 bases. The CDR3 contains 16 residues. The V and J ends lost 2 bases and 1 base, in that order; junction bases with no gene match: 4. Germline CDR1 is MNHNY and CDR2 is SVGAGI (reference sequence). The CDR3 sequence is CASSYEGQMNTGELFF. Here the CDR3 DNA reads TGTGCCAGCAGTTACGAGGGACAGATGAACACCGGGGAGCTGTTTTTT.

The rearrangement uses TRBV6-2 or TRBV6-3 and TRBJ2-7; 10 nucleotides align to TRBD1. Germline loops: CDR1 MNHEY, CDR2 SVGEGT. V lost 6 bases, J lost 1 base, and 3 bases stayed unmatched. This CDR3 is 14 amino acids long. Here the CDR3 DNA reads TGTGCCAGCAGCCGACAGGGGGCTTCCTACGAGCAGTACTTC. Protein product: CASSRQGASYEQYF.

This clonotype was seen a few times. This chain uses TRBV5-6 with TRBJ2-1; the match to TRBD2 covers 9 bases. CDR1 SGHDT and CDR2 YYEEEE come from the germline V gene. The CDR3 sequence is 16 residues long. J was trimmed by 9 bases and V by 4 bases; bases with no gene match: 14. The CDR3 spells CASSHTYSGGASEQFF. CDR3 DNA sequence: TGTGCCAGCAGCCATACATATAGCGGGGGAGCTAGTGAGCAGTTCTTC.

Many counts were recorded for this clonotype. This rearrangement joins TRBV11-2 to TRBJ2-1, with TRBD2 as a possible D gene (6 bases). Trimming took off 2 bases at V and 3 bases at J, with 20 bases between the two ends. Per the germline V gene, CDR1 is SGHAT and CDR2 is FQNNGV. CDR3 length: 18 residues. CDR3 protein: CASSLRLGGLQLYNEQFF. In DNA, the CDR3 is TGTGCCAGCAGCTTAAGACTAGGCGGTCTTCAACTCTACAATGAGCAGTTCTTC.

This clonotype came up many times. The rearrangement uses TRBV12-3 or TRBV12-4 and TRBJ1-6; no firm D call. V was cut by 6 bases and J by 0 bases, with 18 bases left in between. The CDR3 is 18 residues long. This CDR3 reads CASSQARRASSYNSPLHF. The CDR3 DNA reads as TGTGCCAGCAGCCAAGCCCGCCGTGCTAGCTCCTATAATTCACCCCTCCACTTT.

This sequence joins TRBV30 and TRBJ1-2; D remains unclear. CDR3 size: 10 residues. The germline V and J ends were trimmed by 1 base and 9 bases, with 6 bases remaining between them. Germline CDR1 is GTSNPN and CDR2 is SVGIG (reference sequence). The CDR3 DNA follows: TGTGCCTGGAGTGGGGTTAGCTACACCTTC. Its protein product is CAWSGVSYTF.

This clonotype was counted many times. The chain is built from TRBV5-1 and TRBJ2-1, with D uncertain. Trimming stripped 0 bases from V and 3 bases from J, with 10 bases between. Germline V gene lookup returns CDR1 SGHRS and CDR2 YFSETQ. This CDR3 is 15 amino acids long. The CDR3 is CASSLGAAYYNEQFF. The CDR3 region has the DNA TGCGCCAGCAGCTTGGGCGCGGCCTACTACAATGAGCAGTTCTTC. The full variable domain, completed using reference TRBV5-1 and TRBJ2-1, is KAGVTQTPRYLIKTRGQQVTLSCSPISGHRSVSWYQQTPGQGLQFLFEYFSETQRNKGNFPGRFSGRQFSNSRSEMNVSTLELGDSALYLCASSLGAAYYNEQFFGPGTRLTVL.

This clonotype was counted ten times or more. This chain links TRBV18 with TRBJ2-3, with D perhaps TRBD1 (6 bases). V lost 6 bases to trimming and J lost 1 base, with 14 bases between them. CDR1 is KGHSH, CDR2 LQKENI, per germline. The CDR3 is 15 amino acids. The DNA for the CDR3 is TGTGCCAGCTCCCTCTCTCGGACAGGCACAGATACGCAGTATTTT. It translates to CASSLSRTGTDTQYF.

This clonotype has ten or more counts. The J gene is TRBJ2-6, the V gene TRBV6-4, with D perhaps being TRBD1 or TRBD2 (5 bases each). V lost 0 bases, J lost 4 bases, and 7 bases lay in between. Germline V gene sequence: CDR1 MRHNA, CDR2 SNTAGT. The length of the CDR3 is 15 residues. Written as DNA, the CDR3 is TGTGCCAGCAGTGACTCGGGGGAAGGGGCCAACGTCCTGACTTTC. It codes for CASSDSGEGANVLTF.

The sample holds many counts of this clonotype. The chain joins TRBV27 to TRBJ2-7; possibly TRBD2 for D (6 bases). V was pared by 3 bases and J by 2 bases, with 14 bases between. CDR3 length: 15 amino acids. Germline V CDR1 and CDR2: MNHEY, SMNVEV (reference sequence). The CDR3 DNA is TGTGCCAGCAGTTTCAACCGGGACTCCACCTACGAGCAGTACTTC. This codes for CASSFNRDSTYEQYF.

This clonotype was picked up a small number of times. The J gene is TRBJ2-5, the V gene TRBV7-9; D could derive from TRBD1 or TRBD2 (5 bases each). The CDR3 has 15 residues. V lost 5 bases and J 5 bases, leaving 18 bases between the germline ends. Germline values: CDR1 SEHNR, CDR2 FQNEAQ (reference sequence). CDR3 coding DNA: TGTGCCAGCAGCCACGGGACCCAAAGTGGGGAGACCCAGTACTTC. Translated: CASSHGTQSGETQYF.

To note about this clonotype: A read error may explain this, as a much larger clone is one base away. The chain links TRBV7-3 to TRBJ1-1; 7 nucleotides align to TRBD1. In germline, CDR1 is SGHTA, CDR2 FQGTGA. The V and J ends lost 7 bases and 6 bases, in that order; junction bases with no gene match: 14. This CDR3 contains 15 residues. For the CDR3, the DNA is TGTGCCAGCACACCGGACAGGCCCAAGGTGGCTGAAGCTTTCTTT. It yields the protein CASTPDRPKVAEAFF. Full variable domain (rest looked up from reference TRBV7-3 and TRBJ1-1): GAGVSQTPSNKVTEKGKYVELRCDPISGHTALYWYRQSLGQGPEFLIYFQGTGAADDSGLPNDRFFAVRPEGSVSTLKIQRTERGDSAVYLCASTPDRPKVAEAFFGQGTRLTVV.

This clonotype has more than one count but fewer than ten. The chain couples TRBV19 to TRBJ1-2, with D tentatively TRBD1 (5 bases). V was cut by 3 bases and J by 4 bases, with 9 bases left in between. The CDR3 is 13 residues long. The germline V gene encodes CDR1 LNHDA and CDR2 SQIVND (reference sequence). Here the CDR3 reads CASSIGHLYGYTF. CDR3 DNA sequence: TGTGCCAGTAGTATTGGACACCTCTATGGCTACACCTTC.

The chain recombines TRBV7-9 with TRBJ2-1; D uncertain. Germline values: CDR1 SEHNR, CDR2 FQNEAQ (reference sequence). The CDR3 runs to 13 residues. Trimming took off 3 bases at V and 8 bases at J, with 11 bases between the two ends. The CDR3 region has the DNA TGTGCCAGCAGCTTGGGCAGTTTCGATGAGCAGTTCTTC. Amino acid sequence: CASSLGSFDEQFF.

This clonotype showed up just a few times. Possible read error: a much larger clone is one base away. This sequence joins TRBV30 and TRBJ1-4, with D possibly TRBD1 on 5 matching bases. Germline lookup yields CDR1 GTSNPN and CDR2 SVGIG (reference sequence). V was cut by 5 bases and J by 7 bases, with 20 bases left in between. This CDR3 comprises 15 residues. The CDR3 DNA sequence: TGTGCCTGGGGGCGGGGAGGGACTGATAGTGAAAAACTGTTTTTT. Protein sequence: CAWGRGGTDSEKLFF.

J is TRBJ1-2 and V is TRBV25-1, with D tentatively TRBD1 (5 bases). CDR1 and CDR2 from the germline V gene are MGHDK and SYGVNS. The ends were cut back, 3 bases at V and 4 bases at J, with 9 bases in the middle. The CDR3 sequence is 13 residues long. CDR3 loop: CASSDAGLYGYTF. The DNA of the CDR3 is TGTGCCAGCAGTGACGCAGGGCTCTATGGCTACACCTTC.

This clonotype was found a few times. This chain joins TRBV5-1 and TRBJ2-7; the D is unclear. CDR3 length equals 16 residues. V lost 2 bases to trimming and J lost 4 bases, with 19 bases between them. The V gene's germline CDR1 is SGHRS and CDR2 YFSETQ. CDR3 protein: CASSFGARTRPYEQYF. The CDR3 nucleotides are TGCGCCAGCAGCTTTGGCGCCCGTACTCGTCCTTACGAGCAGTACTTC.

Ten or more counts support this clonotype. The chain joins TRBV11-2 to TRBJ1-2, with D hard to call. The germline V and J ends were trimmed by 0 bases and 6 bases, with 5 bases remaining between them. The CDR3 length is 12 residues. Germline assignment: CDR1 SGHAT and CDR2 FQNNGV. CDR3 DNA: TGTGCCAGCAGCTTAGACCGTCATGGCTACACCTTC. The encoded protein is CASSLDRHGYTF.

This clonotype appeared a few times. The V call is TRBV4-1, the J call TRBJ2-5, with unresolved D. Germline V CDR1 and CDR2: MGHRA, YSYEKL. This CDR3 comprises 14 residues. Trimming took off 5 bases at V and 5 bases at J, with 15 bases between the two ends. This CDR3 is CASSILTPAETQYF. The CDR3 coding sequence is TGCGCCAGCAGCATCCTAACTCCCGCGGAGACCCAGTACTTC.

V is TRBV9 and J is TRBJ1-2; a weak D match, TRBD1 (5 bases). Per the germline V gene, CDR1 is SGDLS and CDR2 is YYNGEE. V lost 3 bases, J lost 0 bases, and 18 bases lay in between. The CDR3 has 17 residues. CDR3 amino acids: CASSGRVKGLANYGYTF. CDR3 nucleotides: TGTGCCAGCAGCGGCAGGGTAAAGGGATTAGCTAACTATGGCTACACCTTC.

The CDR3 sequence: CASSLLGSAMGYTF. The CDR3 nucleotides are TGTGCCAGCAGTTTATTAGGCAGCGCTATGGGCTACACCTTC. The V call is TRBV28, the J call TRBJ1-2; D call uncertain. The germline V gene has CDR1 MDHEN and CDR2 SYDVKM. The V end was cut by 1 base, the J end by 8 bases, with 14 bases between. This CDR3 comprises 14 residues.